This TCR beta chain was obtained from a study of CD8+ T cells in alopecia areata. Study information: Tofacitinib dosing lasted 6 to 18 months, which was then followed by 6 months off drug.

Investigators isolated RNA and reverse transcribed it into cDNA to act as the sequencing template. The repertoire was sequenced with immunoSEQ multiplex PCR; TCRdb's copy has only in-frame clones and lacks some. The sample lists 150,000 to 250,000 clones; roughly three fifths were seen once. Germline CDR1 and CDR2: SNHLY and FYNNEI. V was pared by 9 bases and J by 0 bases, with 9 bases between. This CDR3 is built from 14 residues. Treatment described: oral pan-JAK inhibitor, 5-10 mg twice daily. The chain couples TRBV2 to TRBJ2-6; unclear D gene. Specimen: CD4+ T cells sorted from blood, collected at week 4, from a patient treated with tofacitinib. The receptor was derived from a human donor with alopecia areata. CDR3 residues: CARDRFSGANVLTF. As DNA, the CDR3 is TGTGCCAGAGACCGTTTCTCTGGGGCCAACGTCCTGACTTTC.